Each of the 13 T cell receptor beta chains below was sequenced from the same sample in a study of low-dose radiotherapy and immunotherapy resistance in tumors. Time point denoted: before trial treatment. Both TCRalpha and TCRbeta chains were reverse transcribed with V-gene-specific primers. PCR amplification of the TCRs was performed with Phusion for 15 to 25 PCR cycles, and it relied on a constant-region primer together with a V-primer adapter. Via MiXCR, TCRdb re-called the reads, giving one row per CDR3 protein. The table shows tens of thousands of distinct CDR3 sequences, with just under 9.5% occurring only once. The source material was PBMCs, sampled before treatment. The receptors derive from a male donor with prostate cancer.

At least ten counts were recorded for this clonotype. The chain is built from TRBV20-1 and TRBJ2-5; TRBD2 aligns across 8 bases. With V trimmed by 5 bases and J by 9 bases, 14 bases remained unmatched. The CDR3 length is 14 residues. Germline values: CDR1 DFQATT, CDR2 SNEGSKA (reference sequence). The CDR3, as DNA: TGCAGTGCTCCCACCGCGGGAGGCCCAAGGGCCCAGTACTTC. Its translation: CSAPTAGGPRAQYF.

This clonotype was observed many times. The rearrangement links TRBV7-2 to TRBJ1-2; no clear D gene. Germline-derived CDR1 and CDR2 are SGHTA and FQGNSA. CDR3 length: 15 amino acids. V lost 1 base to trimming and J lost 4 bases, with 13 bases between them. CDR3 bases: TGTGCCAGCAGCTTAGTAGCGGCGGACGCCTATGGCTACACCTTC. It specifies CASSLVAADAYGYTF.

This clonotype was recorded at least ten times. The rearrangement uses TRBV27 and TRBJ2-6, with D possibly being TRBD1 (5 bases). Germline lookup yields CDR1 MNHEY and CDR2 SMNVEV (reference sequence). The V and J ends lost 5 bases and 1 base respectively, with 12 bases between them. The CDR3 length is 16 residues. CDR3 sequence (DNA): TGTGCCAGCAGTCCCCAGGGCGAATCTGGGGCCAACGTCCTGACTTTC. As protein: CASSPQGESGANVLTF.

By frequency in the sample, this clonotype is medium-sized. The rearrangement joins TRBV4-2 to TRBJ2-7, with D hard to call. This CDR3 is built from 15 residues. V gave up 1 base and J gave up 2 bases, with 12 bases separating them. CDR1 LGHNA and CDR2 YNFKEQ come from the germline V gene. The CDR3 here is CASSQVATSPYEQYF. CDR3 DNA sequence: TGTGCCAGCAGCCAAGTAGCCACGTCCCCCTACGAGCAGTACTTC.

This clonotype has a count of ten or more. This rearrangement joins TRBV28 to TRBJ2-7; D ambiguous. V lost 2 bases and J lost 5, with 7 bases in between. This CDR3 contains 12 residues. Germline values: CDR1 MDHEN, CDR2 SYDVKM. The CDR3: CASSLISDEQYF. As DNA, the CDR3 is TGTGCCAGCAGTTTAATCAGCGACGAGCAGTACTTC.

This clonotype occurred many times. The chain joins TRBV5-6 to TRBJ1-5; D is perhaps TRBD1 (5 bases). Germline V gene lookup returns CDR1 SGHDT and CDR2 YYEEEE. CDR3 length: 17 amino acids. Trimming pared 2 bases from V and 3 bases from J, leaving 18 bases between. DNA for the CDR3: TGTGCCAGCAGCTTAGGCTCGGCAGGGTGGTTCAATCAGCCCCAGCATTTT. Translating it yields CASSLGSAGWFNQPQHF.

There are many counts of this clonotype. CDR3 nucleotides: TGTGCCAGCACCCCCACGCGGGAGTTGAGCTCCTACAATGAGCAGTTCTTC. Translated, it gives CASTPTRELSSYNEQFF. The genes are TRBV7-6 and TRBJ2-1; 7 nucleotides line up with TRBD2. With 7 bases clipped from V and 0 bases from J, the junction kept 12 bases outside the gene matches. The CDR3 is 17 residues long. CDR1 SGHVS and CDR2 FNYEAQ come from the germline V gene.

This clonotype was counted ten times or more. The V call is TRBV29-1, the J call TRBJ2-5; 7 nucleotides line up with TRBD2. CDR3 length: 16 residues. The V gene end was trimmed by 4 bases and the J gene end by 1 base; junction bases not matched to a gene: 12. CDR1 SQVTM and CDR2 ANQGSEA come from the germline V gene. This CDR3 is CSVVPLLAAFQETQYF. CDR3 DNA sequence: TGCAGCGTTGTACCCCTCCTAGCGGCCTTCCAAGAGACCCAGTACTTC.

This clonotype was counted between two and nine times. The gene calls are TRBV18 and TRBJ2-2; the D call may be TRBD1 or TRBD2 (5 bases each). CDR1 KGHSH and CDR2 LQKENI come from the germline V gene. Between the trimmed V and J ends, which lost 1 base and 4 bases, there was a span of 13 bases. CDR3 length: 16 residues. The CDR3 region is CASSPRLGTGTGELFF. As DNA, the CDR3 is TGTGCCAGCTCACCACGCCTGGGGACGGGCACCGGGGAGCTGTTTTTT.

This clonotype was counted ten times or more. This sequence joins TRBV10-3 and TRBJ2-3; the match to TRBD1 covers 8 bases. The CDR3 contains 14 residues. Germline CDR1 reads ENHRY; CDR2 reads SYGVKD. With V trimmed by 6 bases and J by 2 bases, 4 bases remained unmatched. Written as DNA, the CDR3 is TGTGCCATCAGGACAGGGGAGGTCACAGATACGCAGTATTTT. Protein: CAIRTGEVTDTQYF.

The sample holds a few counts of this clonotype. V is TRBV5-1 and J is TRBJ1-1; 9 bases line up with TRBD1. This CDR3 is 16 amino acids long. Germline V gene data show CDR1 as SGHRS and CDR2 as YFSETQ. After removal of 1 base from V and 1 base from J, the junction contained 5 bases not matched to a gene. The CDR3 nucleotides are TGCGCCAGCAGCTTGTGGGGGACAGGGCAGAACACTGAAGCTTTCTTT. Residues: CASSLWGTGQNTEAFF. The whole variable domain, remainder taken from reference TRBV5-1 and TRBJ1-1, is KAGVTQTPRYLIKTRGQQVTLSCSPISGHRSVSWYQQTPGQGLQFLFEYFSETQRNKGNFPGRFSGRQFSNSRSEMNVSTLELGDSALYLCASSLWGTGQNTEAFFGQGTRLTVV.

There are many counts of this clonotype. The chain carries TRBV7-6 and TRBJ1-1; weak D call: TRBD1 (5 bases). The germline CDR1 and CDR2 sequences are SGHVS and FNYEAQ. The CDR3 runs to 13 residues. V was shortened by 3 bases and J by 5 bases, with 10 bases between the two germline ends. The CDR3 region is CASSFGALTEAFF. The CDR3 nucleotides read TGTGCCAGCAGCTTTGGGGCCCTAACTGAAGCTTTCTTT.

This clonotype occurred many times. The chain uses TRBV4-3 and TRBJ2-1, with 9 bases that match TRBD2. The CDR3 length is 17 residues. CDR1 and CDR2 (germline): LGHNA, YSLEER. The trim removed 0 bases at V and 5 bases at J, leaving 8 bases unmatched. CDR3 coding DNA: TGCGCCAGCAGCCAAGAATTTTCTAGCGGGGTTAACAATGAGCAGTTCTTC. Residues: CASSQEFSSGVNNEQFF.